The next 32 T cell receptor beta chains were all read from a single sample in a study of technical replicates of blood from a handful of donors. Some clones are missing from TCRdb's copy, which holds only in-frame ones; the method was immunoSEQ multiplex PCR. Here the sample spans about 56,000 clones, roughly 95% being singletons. The material sequenced was PBMCs. The receptor set was obtained from a human donor in good health. Some clones in this sample may be carry-over from other donors' samples.

The CDR3, as DNA: TGTGCCTGGAGGGCAAACACTGAAGCTTTCTTT. Translated, it gives CAWRANTEAFF. This chain links TRBV30 with TRBJ1-1; D is ambiguous. CDR3 length: 11 residues. Trimming cost V 3 bases and J 2 bases, with 4 bases left between them. The germline V gene encodes CDR1 GTSNPN and CDR2 SVGIG (reference sequence).

This sequence joins TRBV6-1 and TRBJ2-7; 7 bases match TRBD2. The V gene's germline CDR1 is MNHNS and CDR2 SASEGT. V shed 3 bases and J 12 bases; nucleotides not matched to a gene: 5. This CDR3 is 11 amino acids long. DNA for the CDR3: TGTGCCAGCAGTGATTCGGGGGGACGGTACTTC. Protein product: CASSDSGGRYF.

The chain is built from TRBV5-8 and TRBJ2-2; a weak D match, TRBD1 (6 bases). The CDR3 covers 16 residues. CDR1 SGHTS and CDR2 YDEGEE come from the germline V gene. Trimming left V 4 bases short and J 7 bases short, with 20 bases between. As DNA, the CDR3 is TGTGCCAGCAGCCTGCCGACGGGGACAAGGAGCGGGGAGCTGTTTTTT. This translates into CASSLPTGTRSGELFF.

This clone appeared once. The chain combines TRBV9 with TRBJ1-3; 8 nucleotides line up with TRBD1. The germline V gene has CDR1 SGDLS and CDR2 YYNGEE. With V trimmed by 0 bases and J by 3 bases, 5 bases remained unmatched. This CDR3 spans 16 amino acids. The CDR3 reads CASSVAETGVGNTIYF. The CDR3 bases are TGTGCCAGCAGCGTAGCCGAGACAGGGGTTGGAAACACCATATATTTT. Together with reference TRBV9 and TRBJ1-3, the CDR3 gives the full variable domain: DSGVTQTPKHLITATGQRVTLRCSPRSGDLSVYWYQQSLDQGLQFLIQYYNGEERAKGNILERFSAQQFPDLHSELNLSSLELGDSALYFCASSVAETGVGNTIYFGEGSWLTVV.

This sequence joins TRBV5-1 and TRBJ2-2, with a possible D match to TRBD2 (5 bases). Trimming left V 4 bases short and J 1 base short, with 17 bases between. The CDR3 sequence is 17 residues long. Germline V gene sequence: CDR1 SGHRS, CDR2 YFSETQ. CDR3 sequence reads: CASSQKRTGGNTGELFF. In DNA form, the CDR3 reads TGCGCCAGCAGCCAAAAAAGGACCGGAGGGAACACCGGGGAGCTGTTTTTT.

The J gene is TRBJ2-7, the V gene TRBV5-6; D might be TRBD2 (6 bases). Per the germline V gene, CDR1 is SGHDT and CDR2 is YYEEEE. The V and J ends lost 4 bases and 3 bases respectively, with 11 bases between them. This CDR3 has 13 amino acids. CDR3 in amino acids: CASSRTNDYEQYF. For the CDR3, the DNA is TGTGCCAGCAGCCGGACTAACGACTACGAGCAGTACTTC. Supplemented by reference TRBV5-6 and TRBJ2-7, the full variable domain reads DAGVTQSPTHLIKTRGQQVTLRCSPKSGHDTVSWYQQALGQGPQFIFQYYEEEERQRGNFPDRFSGHQFPNYSSELNVNALLLGDSALYLCASSRTNDYEQYFGPGTRLTVT.

The chain has TRBV6-6 and TRBJ1-3, with TRBD1 identical over 8 bases. Germline V CDR1 and CDR2: MNHNY, SVGAGI (reference sequence). The CDR3 runs to 14 residues. With 10 bases clipped from V and 4 bases from J, the junction kept 9 bases outside the gene matches. The CDR3 bases are TGTGCCACCGGACAGGGCCTTGGAGGAAACACCATATATTTT. This codes for CATGQGLGGNTIYF.

The chain employs TRBV13 and TRBJ2-7; weak D call: TRBD1 (6 bases). The CDR3 sequence is 13 residues long. Germline CDR1 reads PRHDT; CDR2 reads FYEKMQ (reference sequence). CDR3 amino acids: CPTKGVHGYEQYF. CDR3 DNA: TGTCCTACAAAGGGGGTCCACGGCTACGAGCAGTACTTC.

The rearrangement joins TRBV7-9 to TRBJ2-7, with a weak D call TRBD2 (6 bases). The V and J ends lost 5 bases and 6 bases respectively, with 14 bases between them. The germline V gene has CDR1 SEHNR and CDR2 FQNEAQ (reference sequence). This CDR3 comprises 13 residues. This CDR3 reads CASSREPLPEQYF. As DNA, the CDR3 is TGTGCCAGCAGCCGGGAGCCCTTACCCGAGCAGTACTTC.

This clone was observed a single time. The V and J genes are TRBV27 and TRBJ1-1; 9 bases are a match to TRBD1. CDR3 length: 15 amino acids. CDR1 MNHEY and CDR2 SMNVEV come from the germline V gene (reference sequence). J gave up 4 bases and V 5 bases, and 8 bases lay outside the gene matches. In DNA, the CDR3 is TGTGCCAGCAGTCCCAACAGGGGGCAGGGCACTGAAGCTTTCTTT. Amino acid sequence: CASSPNRGQGTEAFF.

This clone was counted once. J is TRBJ2-3 and V is TRBV12-5, with a weak D call TRBD2 (5 bases). From germline, CDR1 is LGHNT and CDR2 FRNRAP. The CDR3 consists of 13 residues. The V end lost 4 bases, the J end lost 6 bases, and 11 bases lay between the germline ends. CDR3 DNA: TGTGCTAGTGGTTCGCTACCGGGGGATACGCAGTATTTT. This codes for CASGSLPGDTQYF.

The rearrangement joins TRBV19 to TRBJ2-3, with TRBD2 identical over 12 bases. J was trimmed by 5 bases and V by 5 bases; bases with no gene match: 11. Per germline, CDR1 LNHDA and CDR2 SQIVND (reference sequence). CDR3 size: 17 residues. The CDR3 DNA is TGTGCCAGTAGTCCGCGGACTAGCGGGACCCGCGGAGATACGCAGTATTTT. Translation gives CASSPRTSGTRGDTQYF.

This chain uses TRBV4-3 with TRBJ1-5; D uncertain. CDR3 length equals 15 residues. V lost 2 bases and J 2 bases, leaving 10 bases between the germline ends. Per the germline V gene, CDR1 is LGHNA and CDR2 is YSLEER. This CDR3 is CASSQSTSGNQPQHF. In DNA form, the CDR3 reads TGCGCCAGCAGCCAATCGACATCTGGCAATCAGCCCCAGCATTTT.

V usage is TRBV5-5 and J usage is TRBJ2-7; D remains unclear. Germline CDR1 and CDR2: SGHKS and YYEKEE (reference sequence). CDR3 length: 15 amino acids. V gave up 0 bases and J gave up 3 bases, with 13 bases separating them. CDR3 protein: CASSLEGVGYYEQYF. The DNA for the CDR3 is TGTGCCAGCAGCTTGGAAGGCGTCGGGTACTACGAGCAGTACTTC. The full variable domain, completed using reference TRBV5-5 and TRBJ2-7, is DAGVTQSPTHLIKTRGQQVTLRCSPISGHKSVSWYQQVLGQGPQFIFQYYEKEERGRGNFPDRFSARQFPNYSSELNVNALLLGDSALYLCASSLEGVGYYEQYFGPGTRLTVT.

In DNA, the CDR3 is TGCAGTGCAATCGGACAGGAGCAGTTCTTC. Amino acid sequence: CSAIGQEQFF. The genes are TRBV20-1 and TRBJ2-1, with D perhaps matching TRBD1 (6 bases). The V and J ends lost 6 bases and 10 bases respectively, with 10 bases between them. Germline assignment: CDR1 DFQATT and CDR2 SNEGSKA (reference sequence). This CDR3 is built from 10 residues.

The chain couples TRBV6-6 to TRBJ2-5; TRBD2 is a possible D gene (6 bases). The CDR3 contains 14 residues. V was pared by 6 bases and J by 3 bases, with 14 bases between. CDR1 and CDR2 (germline): MNHNY, SVGAGI (reference sequence). CDR3 in amino acids: CASSGVGGKETQYF. The CDR3 region has the DNA TGTGCCAGCAGCGGAGTCGGGGGAAAAGAGACCCAGTACTTC.

Written as DNA, the CDR3 is TGTGCCTGGAGTGTAACGGTTGTCAATGAGCAGTTCTTC. Its protein is CAWSVTVVNEQFF. V is TRBV30 and J is TRBJ2-1; D ambiguous. V gave up 0 bases and J gave up 6 bases, with 9 bases separating them. The CDR3 loop spans 13 amino acids. Germline CDR1 GTSNPN, CDR2 SVGIG (reference sequence). The full variable domain, its missing parts supplied by reference TRBV30 and TRBJ2-1, is SQTIHQWPATLVQPVGSPLSLECTVEGTSNPNLYWYRQAAGRGLQLLFYSVGIGQISSEVPQNLSASRPQDRQFILSSKKLLLSDSGFYLCAWSVTVVNEQFFGPGTRLTVL.

The chain recombines TRBV27 with TRBJ1-1; D is ambiguous. The CDR3 runs to 13 residues. Germline values: CDR1 MNHEY, CDR2 SMNVEV (reference sequence). The ends were cut back, 2 bases at V and 1 base at J, with 5 bases in the middle. CDR3 sequence reads: CASSLRENTEAFF. DNA for the CDR3: TGTGCCAGCAGTTTAAGAGAGAACACTGAAGCTTTCTTT.

The gene calls are TRBV10-3 and TRBJ1-5, with D tentatively TRBD1 (6 bases). The CDR3 length is 15 residues. Germline V gene data show CDR1 as ENHRY and CDR2 as SYGVKD. V shed 5 bases and J shed 0 bases, with 11 bases lying between them. The DNA of the CDR3 is TGTGCCATCAGTAATGGACAGTATAGCAATCAGCCCCAGCATTTT. Its translation is CAISNGQYSNQPQHF.

The chain is built from TRBV9 and TRBJ2-5, with 10 bases aligning to TRBD2. This CDR3 has 14 residues. V trimming: 0 bases; J trimming: 5 bases; junction bases outside the gene matches: 1. Per germline, CDR1 SGDLS and CDR2 YYNGEE. CDR3 bases: TGTGCCAGCAGCGTAGGGACTAGCGGCGAGACCCAGTACTTC. Translating it yields CASSVGTSGETQYF.

This clone has only one observation. The V and J genes are TRBV9 and TRBJ2-7, with 11 nucleotides matching TRBD1. V was clipped by 2 bases and J by 7 bases; unmatched bases: 5. Germline values: CDR1 SGDLS, CDR2 YYNGEE. This CDR3 has 14 amino acids. The CDR3 is CASSVSGTGGEQYF. CDR3 DNA sequence: TGTGCCAGCAGCGTCAGTGGGACAGGGGGGGAGCAGTACTTC.

The sample holds one count of this clone. V usage is TRBV7-2 and J usage is TRBJ2-3; D unresolved. Trimming removed 1 base from V and 1 base from J, with 9 bases in between. CDR3 length: 15 residues. CDR1 and CDR2 from the germline V gene are SGHTA and FQGNSA. CDR3 loop: CASSLEELRTDTQYF. DNA of the CDR3: TGTGCCAGCAGCTTAGAGGAGTTACGCACAGATACGCAGTATTTT. Filled out from reference TRBV7-2 and TRBJ2-3, the complete variable domain reads GAGVSQSPSNKVTEKGKDVELRCDPISGHTALYWYRQSLGQGLEFLIYFQGNSAPDKSGLPSDRFSAERTGGSVSTLTIQRTQQEDSAVYLCASSLEELRTDTQYFGPGTRLTVL.

The chain carries TRBV7-2 and TRBJ2-7, with 7 bases that match TRBD1. CDR1 is SGHTA, CDR2 FQGNSA, per germline. This CDR3 contains 13 residues. Germline trimming cut 5 bases from V and 2 bases from J; bases unmatched to any gene: 3. CDR3 residues: CASSRTGAYEQYF. The CDR3 nucleotides are TGTGCCAGCAGCCGGACAGGAGCCTACGAGCAGTACTTC.

This chain connects TRBV7-6 to TRBJ2-2; 8 bases line up with TRBD1. The CDR3 has 15 residues. Germline V gene data show CDR1 as SGHVS and CDR2 as FNYEAQ. Trimming removed 1 base from V and 6 bases from J; junction bases left unmatched: 4. CDR3 loop: CASSLVAGGPGELFF. Here the CDR3 DNA reads TGTGCCAGCAGCTTAGTGGCAGGGGGCCCCGGGGAGCTGTTTTTT.

CDR3 bases: TGTGCCAGCCGGAGCGGGGACCACAATGAGCAGTTCTTC. It translates to CASRSGDHNEQFF. V is TRBV6-5 and J is TRBJ2-1, with 7 bases that match TRBD2. J was trimmed by 5 bases and V by 8 bases; bases with no gene match: 6. The CDR3 has 13 amino acids. The germline CDR1 and CDR2 sequences are MNHEY and SVGAGI.

This clone appeared once. The chain is built from TRBV19 and TRBJ1-6; weak D call: TRBD1 (6 bases). Trimming removed 5 bases from V and 5 bases from J, with 13 bases in between. CDR1 is LNHDA and CDR2 is SQIVND in the germline V gene (reference sequence). The CDR3 has 15 residues. As DNA, the CDR3 is TGTGCCAGTAGTCCCCTCGGGGACAATAATTCACCCCTCCACTTT. This gives the protein CASSPLGDNNSPLHF.

This chain connects TRBV5-1 to TRBJ1-4; D may be TRBD1 (6 bases). V shed 4 bases and J shed 2 bases, with 15 bases lying between them. The CDR3 spans 16 residues. Germline loops: CDR1 SGHRS, CDR2 YFSETQ. CDR3 sequence reads: CASSPGGALTNEKLFF. For the CDR3, the DNA is TGCGCCAGCAGCCCGGGGGGGGCGCTTACTAATGAAAAACTGTTTTTT.

The rearrangement links TRBV5-4 to TRBJ2-3, with a tentative D call TRBD2 (5 bases). Germline CDR1 is SGHNT and CDR2 is YYREEE (reference sequence). V was shortened by 5 bases and J by 6 bases, with 16 bases between the two germline ends. CDR3 length: 14 amino acids. Here the CDR3 DNA reads TGTGCCAGCAGTCAGGAGGCAGTTTCGGATACGCAGTATTTT. This gives the protein CASSQEAVSDTQYF.

V and J are TRBV27 and TRBJ2-7; TRBD2 matches at 8 bases. Germline values: CDR1 MNHEY, CDR2 SMNVEV (reference sequence). The CDR3 sequence is 14 residues long. After removal of 3 bases from V and 4 bases from J, the junction contained 5 bases not matched to a gene. The CDR3 region is CASSFLAGGYEQYF. The CDR3 nucleotides are TGTGCCAGCAGTTTTTTGGCGGGAGGATACGAGCAGTACTTC.

CDR3 nucleotide sequence: TGTGCCACCAGCAGAGATGTCCGCCGGGGAGAGACCCAGTACTTC. Amino acid sequence: CATSRDVRRGETQYF. J is TRBJ2-5 and V is TRBV15, with D possibly matching TRBD2 (5 bases). Trimming took off 0 bases at V and 4 bases at J, with 12 bases between the two ends. This CDR3 has 15 amino acids. Germline V gene sequence: CDR1 LNHNV, CDR2 YYDKDF (reference sequence).

This clone showed up just once. The J gene is TRBJ1-2, the V gene TRBV7-2, with a possible D match to TRBD1 (5 bases). Trimming removed 0 bases at V and 6 bases at J, with 14 bases between. There are 15 residues in the CDR3. Germline CDR1 is SGHTA and CDR2 is FQGNSA. DNA of the CDR3: TGTGCCAGCAGCTTAGCGCAGGCGGGGCGGAATGGCTACACCTTC. Its protein product is CASSLAQAGRNGYTF.

This clone was counted a single time. J is TRBJ2-7 and V is TRBV11-2; D possibly corresponds to TRBD2 (5 bases). The CDR3 sequence is 14 residues long. V was clipped by 5 bases and J by 0 bases, with 11 bases between them. The germline V gene has CDR1 SGHAT and CDR2 FQNNGV. The CDR3 here is CASSLPRGSYEQYF. In DNA, the CDR3 is TGTGCCAGCAGCCTACCCCGGGGCTCCTACGAGCAGTACTTC.